Given below is one T cell receptor (beta chain) in context. The table came from immunoSEQ multiplex PCR; TCRdb's copy has only in-frame clones and leaves some out. Altogether about 400,000 clones are present, 70% to 90% being singletons, with the ten largest covering approximately 0.8%. This sample was taken from a study of cytomegalovirus exposure and HLA in healthy donors. The germline V gene has CDR1 SGHDN and CDR2 FVKESK. Deletions cut 6 bases from V and 0 bases from J, with 13 bases between. CDR3 size: 15 residues. The receptor's source is a woman aged 18-30 years in good health and CMV-seronegative. The chain is built from TRBV14 and TRBJ2-3; D call uncertain. Sequenced input: PBMCs. The CDR3 loop is CASSFNAESTDTQYF. The CDR3 nucleotides read TGTGCCAGCAGTTTCAACGCGGAGAGCACAGATACGCAGTATTTT.